The next 23 T cell receptor beta chains were all read from a single sample in a study of cytomegalovirus exposure and HLA in healthy donors. PCR employed 60 Vbeta and 13 Jbeta primers. The protocol was immunoSEQ multiplex PCR, while the TCRdb copy is restricted to in-frame clones and leaves out a portion. The profile shows some 250,000 clones, around 81% of them singletons. Sequencing was done on a sample of PBMCs. All receptors derive from a woman aged 60 to 75 in good health and CMV-seropositive.

V and J are TRBV5-4 and TRBJ2-7, with D possibly TRBD2 on 5 matching bases. The V end lost 2 bases, the J end lost 9 bases, and 12 bases lay between the germline ends. Per germline, CDR1 SGHNT and CDR2 YYREEE (reference sequence). The CDR3 is made up of 12 amino acids. CDR3 DNA: TGTGCCAGCAGCTTAGCGGCCTCGACGCAGTACTTC. Translation: CASSLAASTQYF.

This clone was recorded a few times. The chain employs TRBV7-9 and TRBJ2-1; possibly TRBD1 for D (6 bases). The CDR3 runs 15 residues. Germline V gene data show CDR1 as SEHNR and CDR2 as FQNEAQ (reference sequence). V lost 7 bases, J lost 2 bases, and 15 bases lay in between. The CDR3 nucleotides read TGTGCCAGCACCTGGACAGTTATCGCCTACAATGAGCAGTTCTTC. As protein: CASTWTVIAYNEQFF.

The rearrangement links TRBV2 to TRBJ1-2, with D tentatively TRBD1 (5 bases). V lost 6 bases and J 4 bases, leaving 12 bases between the germline ends. CDR3 length: 13 amino acids. Germline-derived CDR1 and CDR2 are SNHLY and FYNNEI. CDR3 in DNA: TGTGCCAGCAGAAGACAGCTCGTCTATGGCTACACCTTC. Its protein product is CASRRQLVYGYTF.

The CDR3 spells CASSEVRRMNTEAFF. The CDR3 DNA is TGTGCCAGCAGTGAGGTTCGCAGGATGAACACTGAAGCTTTCTTT. The chain uses TRBV2 and TRBJ1-1; D is uncertain. With 3 bases removed from V and 0 bases from J, the gap between germline ends came to 11 bases. Looked up from germline, CDR1 is SNHLY and CDR2 is FYNNEI. The CDR3 length is 15 residues.

The DNA of the CDR3 is TGTGCCACCAGCAGTTTGGTCGGGGAACTCTACGAGCAGTACTTC. Translation gives CATSSLVGELYEQYF. The chain carries TRBV15 and TRBJ2-7, with D possibly matching TRBD2 (5 bases). The germline gives CDR1 LNHNV, CDR2 YYDKDF (reference sequence). The CDR3 is made up of 15 amino acids. V dropped 3 bases and J dropped 3 bases, with 15 bases sitting between them.

V and J are TRBV5-1 and TRBJ1-2, with a weak D call TRBD1 (6 bases). Germline V CDR1 and CDR2: SGHRS, YFSETQ. CDR3 length equals 12 residues. The V end was cut by 4 bases, the J end by 8 bases, with 12 bases between. CDR3 DNA sequence: TGCGCCAGCAGCACAGGGTCCTCGGGCTACACCTTC. It yields the protein CASSTGSSGYTF.

This chain links TRBV7-8 with TRBJ1-1; no reliable D call. CDR3 size: 15 residues. In germline, CDR1 is SGHVS, CDR2 FQNEAQ. V was pared by 3 bases and J by 0 bases, with 11 bases between. Here the CDR3 DNA reads TGTGCCAGCAGCTTTAGAGCCGCCATGAACACTGAAGCTTTCTTT. Its translation: CASSFRAAMNTEAFF.

This clone was observed a single time. The chain combines TRBV29-1 with TRBJ2-7; 9 positions agree with TRBD2. Germline CDR1 is SQVTM and CDR2 is ANQGSEA. With 8 bases clipped from V and 3 bases from J, the junction kept 5 bases outside the gene matches. The CDR3 runs 12 residues. The CDR3 sequence: CSCGTSSYEQYF. In DNA form, the CDR3 reads TGCAGCTGCGGGACTAGCAGCTACGAGCAGTACTTC.

The V gene is TRBV11-2, the J gene TRBJ1-3; maybe TRBD1 (5 bases). The CDR3 extends over 18 amino acids. Germline CDR1 reads SGHAT; CDR2 reads FQNNGV. Trimming cost V 0 bases and J 0 bases, with 15 bases left between them. The CDR3 sequence: CASSLERGGRVSGNTIYF. The CDR3 DNA reads TGTGCCAGCAGCTTAGAAAGGGGAGGCAGGGTCTCTGGAAACACCATATATTTT.

This chain connects TRBV28 to TRBJ1-3; D may be TRBD1 (5 bases). Trimming removed 6 bases from V and 4 bases from J, with 10 bases in between. The CDR3 covers 13 residues. Germline V gene data show CDR1 as MDHEN and CDR2 as SYDVKM. In DNA, the CDR3 is TGTGCCAGCAGGGAGCCAGGGGGAAACACCATATATTTT. This translates into CASREPGGNTIYF.

The rearrangement links TRBV5-1 to TRBJ2-1; 8 bases line up with TRBD2. This CDR3 is 16 amino acids long. V shed 2 bases, J shed 0 bases, and the junction held 4 bases outside the gene matches. From germline, CDR1 is SGHRS and CDR2 YFSETQ. In DNA form, the CDR3 reads TGCGCCAGCAGCTTCGCGGCGGGAGGCTCCTACAATGAGCAGTTCTTC. As protein: CASSFAAGGSYNEQFF. Variable domain in full (rest from reference TRBV5-1 and TRBJ2-1): KAGVTQTPRYLIKTRGQQVTLSCSPISGHRSVSWYQQTPGQGLQFLFEYFSETQRNKGNFPGRFSGRQFSNSRSEMNVSTLELGDSALYLCASSFAAGGSYNEQFFGPGTRLTVL.

The rearrangement uses TRBV29-1 and TRBJ2-1; 16 positions match TRBD2. The J segment lost 6 bases and the V segment lost 7 bases, leaving 3 bases of the junction unmatched. The CDR3 has 14 amino acids. The V gene's germline CDR1 is SQVTM and CDR2 ANQGSEA. The CDR3 nucleotides read TGCAGCGGAGGGACTAGCGGGAGGGCCAATGAGCAGTTCTTC. Residues: CSGGTSGRANEQFF.

The chain recombines TRBV5-1 with TRBJ2-1, with D possibly TRBD1 on 6 matching bases. The CDR3 runs to 15 residues. Trimming stripped 7 bases from V and 0 bases from J, with 14 bases between. Germline V gene sequence: CDR1 SGHRS, CDR2 YFSETQ. In DNA, the CDR3 is TGCGCCAGCGCCACAGGGTCGAGCTCCTACAATGAGCAGTTCTTC. Residues: CASATGSSSYNEQFF.

The chain has TRBV4-1 and TRBJ1-4, with D possibly being TRBD1 (6 bases). The CDR3 runs to 15 residues. Germline assignment: CDR1 MGHRA and CDR2 YSYEKL. V was pared by 3 bases and J by 8 bases, with 16 bases between. CDR3 DNA: TGCGCCAGCAGCCATCCGCAGGGGAGTCGGGAAAAACTGTTTTTT. This translates into CASSHPQGSREKLFF.

The chain carries TRBV5-4 and TRBJ2-7, with D maybe TRBD2 (5 bases). Trimming took 7 bases from V and 2 from J, leaving 16 bases between them. The germline V gene encodes CDR1 SGHNT and CDR2 YYREEE (reference sequence). The CDR3 spans 14 residues. The CDR3 nucleotides are TGTGCCAGCGGGTTCCATAGCGCCGCCTACGAGCAGTACTTC. Amino acid sequence: CASGFHSAAYEQYF.

The chain uses TRBV27 and TRBJ2-2; TRBD1 matches at 11 bases. This CDR3 region has 17 residues. Germline-derived CDR1 and CDR2 are MNHEY and SMNVEV (reference sequence). The J segment lost 4 bases and the V segment lost 4 bases, leaving 8 bases of the junction unmatched. The CDR3 nucleotides are TGTGCCAGCAGTTCCTCCGGGACAGGGGGATTCACCGGGGAGCTGTTTTTT. It encodes CASSSSGTGGFTGELFF.

The sample holds one count of this clone. This CDR3 reads CSARDSSTQYF. Here the CDR3 DNA reads TGCAGTGCTAGAGACTCCTCGACCCAGTACTTC. This chain joins TRBV20-1 and TRBJ2-5; D is uncertain. The CDR3 is 11 amino acids. Germline V lookup: CDR1 DFQATT, CDR2 SNEGSKA (reference sequence). Between the trimmed V and J ends, which lost 0 bases and 7 bases, there was a span of 6 bases.

The chain has TRBV7-9 and TRBJ1-1; D not certain. The CDR3 length is 13 residues. V was pared by 1 base and J by 6 bases, with 9 bases between. Germline V gene data show CDR1 as SEHNR and CDR2 as FQNEAQ (reference sequence). The CDR3 loop reads CASSLGETAEAFF. CDR3 in DNA: TGTGCCAGCAGCTTAGGAGAAACGGCTGAAGCTTTCTTT.

The CDR3: CASSWSGRAYEQYF. The CDR3 bases are TGTGCCAGCAGTTGGTCCGGGCGGGCCTACGAGCAGTACTTC. The chain is built from TRBV27 and TRBJ2-7; D is perhaps TRBD2 (5 bases). V lost 4 bases and J 2 bases, leaving 12 bases between the germline ends. This CDR3 has 14 residues. Looked up from germline, CDR1 is MNHEY and CDR2 is SMNVEV (reference sequence).

V is TRBV28 and J is TRBJ1-1; 8 bases line up with TRBD1. With V trimmed by 3 bases and J by 5 bases, 8 bases remained unmatched. The length of the CDR3 is 15 residues. CDR1 MDHEN and CDR2 SYDVKM come from the germline V gene. CDR3 DNA sequence: TGTGCCAGCAGTTTCGGGCAGGGGGCTGTGACTGAAGCTTTCTTT. Amino acid sequence: CASSFGQGAVTEAFF.

This chain uses TRBV19 with TRBJ1-5, with 8 bases fitting TRBD1. Germline V gene lookup returns CDR1 LNHDA and CDR2 SQIVND (reference sequence). There are 15 residues in the CDR3. The V segment lost 3 bases and the J segment 6 bases; nucleotides outside the gene matches: 7. The CDR3, as DNA: TGTGCCAGTAGTATGATTGACAGGGGTACTCAGCCCCAGCATTTT. Protein sequence: CASSMIDRGTQPQHF.

The rearrangement joins TRBV5-1 to TRBJ2-2; D uncertain. The CDR3 extends over 16 amino acids. Germline lookup yields CDR1 SGHRS and CDR2 YFSETQ. Deletions cut 1 base from V and 2 bases from J, with 12 bases between. The CDR3 region has the DNA TGCGCCAGCAGCTTGACAGCCCAAATCAACACCGGGGAGCTGTTTTTT. Protein sequence: CASSLTAQINTGELFF. The full variable domain, rest sourced from reference TRBV5-1 and TRBJ2-2, is KAGVTQTPRYLIKTRGQQVTLSCSPISGHRSVSWYQQTPGQGLQFLFEYFSETQRNKGNFPGRFSGRQFSNSRSEMNVSTLELGDSALYLCASSLTAQINTGELFFGEGSRLTVL.

V is TRBV7-8 and J is TRBJ2-7, with a weak D call TRBD1 (6 bases). The CDR3 consists of 13 residues. Trimming removed 4 bases from V and 3 bases from J, with 10 bases in between. In germline, CDR1 is SGHVS, CDR2 FQNEAQ. The CDR3 DNA reads TGTGCCAGCAGCTCAGACAGGCTCTACGAGCAGTACTTC. Translation gives CASSSDRLYEQYF.